These 29 T cell receptor beta chains originate from one sample sequenced in a study of Ad26.COV2.S vaccination and SARS-CoV-2 variants. Treatment denoted: about 20 received Ad26.COV2.S at low or high dose, single or two shots; roughly five received placebo; per-sample allocation not given. Specimens were obtained on day 63 following the first vaccine or placebo injection. Method: immunoSEQ multiplex PCR; TCRdb's copy keeps in-frame clones and lacks some. The table includes some 300,000 clones, 85% to 90% detected once. Specimen: peripheral blood, collected in a trial of Ad26.COV2.S vaccine versus placebo. These receptors were collected from a person between 18 and 65 years old who received the Ad26.COV2.S COVID-19 vaccine or a placebo.

The chain employs TRBV5-4 and TRBJ2-3; D perhaps matches TRBD2 (5 bases). Trimming took 2 bases from V and 3 from J, leaving 13 bases between them. Germline CDR1 SGHNT, CDR2 YYREEE (reference sequence). The CDR3 runs to 15 residues. The CDR3 DNA follows: TGTGCCAGCAGCTTACGAGGGTGGGGAACAGATACGCAGTATTTT. Translation gives CASSLRGWGTDTQYF.

This chain uses TRBV7-2 with TRBJ1-2, with 8 bases identical to TRBD1. The V and J ends lost 6 bases and 4 bases, in that order; junction bases with no gene match: 7. Germline V gene data show CDR1 as SGHTA and CDR2 as FQGNSA. The CDR3 extends over 14 amino acids. The CDR3 DNA sequence: TGTGCCAGCAGTCCGGGACAGGATGCCTATGGCTACACCTTC. Translated: CASSPGQDAYGYTF.

The genes are TRBV19 and TRBJ1-5; D not certain. From germline, CDR1 is LNHDA and CDR2 SQIVND (reference sequence). Trimming took off 1 base at V and 1 base at J, with 11 bases between the two ends. CDR3 length: 16 residues. CDR3 region: CASSIGAILSNQPQHF. The DNA for the CDR3 is TGTGCCAGTAGTATAGGGGCGATACTGAGCAATCAGCCCCAGCATTTT.

This chain links TRBV6-1 with TRBJ1-3; D is uncertain. Deletions cut 1 base from V and 0 bases from J, with 10 bases between. The CDR3 is 16 residues long. CDR1 is MNHNS, CDR2 SASEGT, per germline. As DNA, the CDR3 is TGTGCCAGCAGTGAAGAGCTTGGTAGCTCTGGAAACACCATATATTTT. It yields the protein CASSEELGSSGNTIYF.

This clone has just a few counts. This chain's CDR3 is CASSQRTGGSPLHF. The CDR3 DNA reads TGCGCCAGCAGCCAACGGACAGGTGGTTCACCCCTCCACTTT. This rearrangement joins TRBV4-3 to TRBJ1-6; 7 positions agree with TRBD1. Germline CDR1 reads LGHNA; CDR2 reads YSLEER. Germline trimming cut 2 bases from V and 9 bases from J; bases unmatched to any gene: 4. The CDR3 has 14 residues.

The V and J genes are TRBV30 and TRBJ1-1; no clear D gene. This CDR3 spans 13 amino acids. Germline V lookup: CDR1 GTSNPN, CDR2 SVGIG (reference sequence). Trimming pared 2 bases from V and 3 bases from J, leaving 10 bases between. The DNA of the CDR3 is TGTGCCTGGAGTATGGGCAGTTACACTGAAGCTTTCTTT. Its protein product is CAWSMGSYTEAFF.

This clone was observed once. The rearrangement links TRBV15 to TRBJ2-2; D not resolved. This CDR3 is built from 14 residues. V was shortened by 6 bases and J by 1 base, with 9 bases between the two germline ends. From germline, CDR1 is LNHNV and CDR2 YYDKDF (reference sequence). CDR3 region: CATSIDLNTGELFF. The CDR3 region has the DNA TGTGCCACCAGTATCGACCTGAACACCGGGGAGCTGTTTTTT.

The V call is TRBV10-3, the J call TRBJ2-2; 11 bases align to TRBD1. This CDR3 comprises 15 residues. V lost 5 bases, J lost 5 bases, and 4 bases stayed unmatched. Germline CDR1 is ENHRY and CDR2 is SYGVKD. CDR3 coding DNA: TGTGCCATCAGTCCGGGACAGGGGGGAACCGGGGAGCTGTTTTTT. This sequence encodes CAISPGQGGTGELFF.

The chain is built from TRBV5-5 and TRBJ1-1, with D tentatively TRBD1 (6 bases). The CDR3 covers 14 residues. V lost 4 bases to trimming and J lost 1 base, with 11 bases between them. Germline CDR1 reads SGHKS; CDR2 reads YYEKEE (reference sequence). The CDR3 DNA reads as TGTGCCAGCAGCCAAGGGGGGAAGAACACTGAAGCTTTCTTT. This sequence encodes CASSQGGKNTEAFF.

The chain couples TRBV5-6 to TRBJ2-2; TRBD1 agrees at 11 bases. This CDR3 has 15 residues. Germline loops: CDR1 SGHDT, CDR2 YYEEEE. After removal of 6 bases from V and 6 bases from J, the junction contained 7 bases not matched to a gene. CDR3 amino acids: CASTPDRGHAGELFF. Written as DNA, the CDR3 is TGTGCCAGCACCCCGGACAGGGGGCACGCCGGGGAGCTGTTTTTT. The whole variable domain, filled in from reference TRBV5-6 and TRBJ2-2, reads DAGVTQSPTHLIKTRGQQVTLRCSPKSGHDTVSWYQQALGQGPQFIFQYYEEEERQRGNFPDRFSGHQFPNYSSELNVNALLLGDSALYLCASTPDRGHAGELFFGEGSRLTVL.

This clone was seen once. This chain joins TRBV19 and TRBJ2-3; 7 bases align to TRBD2. This CDR3 has 16 amino acids. Trimming removed 3 bases from V and 4 bases from J; junction bases left unmatched: 10. CDR1 and CDR2 from the germline V gene are LNHDA and SQIVND (reference sequence). Written as DNA, the CDR3 is TGTGCCAGTAGTATGGGGAATGGGGGGGTCGCAGATACGCAGTATTTT. It codes for CASSMGNGGVADTQYF.

In DNA form, the CDR3 reads TGTGCCATCGCTCGTGGCGGGGGGGCAACTGAGCAGTTCTTC. It translates to CAIARGGGATEQFF. V and J are TRBV10-3 and TRBJ2-1; 9 bases are shared with TRBD2. The CDR3 loop spans 14 amino acids. CDR1 is ENHRY, CDR2 SYGVKD, per germline. V lost 8 bases, J lost 9 bases, and 11 bases stayed unmatched.

The gene calls are TRBV6-2 or TRBV6-3 and TRBJ2-3; 8 positions agree with TRBD2. J was trimmed by 2 bases and V by 6 bases; bases with no gene match: 7. The germline V gene encodes CDR1 MNHEY and CDR2 SVGEGT. This CDR3 contains 15 residues. CDR3 sequence (DNA): TGTGCCAGCAGGTACCCGGGGGGGCCCACAGATACGCAGTATTTT. Protein product: CASRYPGGPTDTQYF.

The chain joins TRBV5-1 to TRBJ1-2; 7 positions agree with TRBD1. Trimming took 4 bases from V and 0 from J; bases not matched to a gene: 3. This CDR3 comprises 14 residues. Germline-derived CDR1 and CDR2 are SGHRS and YFSETQ. The CDR3 coding sequence is TGCGCCAGCAGCCAAGGACAGGCTAACTATGGCTACACCTTC. Its protein product is CASSQGQANYGYTF. Using reference TRBV5-1 and TRBJ1-2 for the parts outside the CDR3, the full variable domain is KAGVTQTPRYLIKTRGQQVTLSCSPISGHRSVSWYQQTPGQGLQFLFEYFSETQRNKGNFPGRFSGRQFSNSRSEMNVSTLELGDSALYLCASSQGQANYGYTFGSGTRLTVV.

The gene calls are TRBV7-9 and TRBJ2-3; the D is unclear. The V end lost 5 bases, the J end lost 0 bases, and 3 bases lay between the germline ends. The CDR3 length is 12 residues. From germline, CDR1 is SEHNR and CDR2 FQNEAQ (reference sequence). Here the CDR3 DNA reads TGTGCCAGCAGCCGAAGCACAGATACGCAGTATTTT. It is translated as CASSRSTDTQYF.

The chain links TRBV19 to TRBJ2-7; D unclear. This CDR3 comprises 15 residues. V gave up 4 bases and J gave up 2 bases, with 15 bases separating them. Germline CDR1 reads LNHDA; CDR2 reads SQIVND (reference sequence). This CDR3 is CASSRTRAATYEQYF. The CDR3 DNA reads as TGTGCCAGTAGTAGAACCCGGGCAGCCACCTACGAGCAGTACTTC.

This chain links TRBV3-1 (or the pseudogene TRBV3-2) with TRBJ2-2; TRBD2 matches 7 bases. V was pared by 2 bases and J by 4 bases, with 1 base of the junction left unmatched. Germline loops: CDR1 LGHDT, CDR2 YNNKEL (reference sequence). CDR3 length: 14 residues. The CDR3 nucleotides read TGTGCCAGCAGCCAAAAGCGGGGCACCGGGGAGCTGTTTTTT. Translation gives CASSQKRGTGELFF.

The chain recombines TRBV5-1 with TRBJ1-3; D gene uncertain. Trimming removed 4 bases at V and 0 bases at J, with 11 bases between. CDR3 size: 15 residues. The germline V gene encodes CDR1 SGHRS and CDR2 YFSETQ. The CDR3 DNA reads as TGCGCCAGCAGCCTCGAGGGAGCCTCTGGAAACACCATATATTTT. Its translation: CASSLEGASGNTIYF.

In its sample, this clone was seen a few times. V gene TRBV4-1 combines with J gene TRBJ1-6; D is possibly TRBD1 (6 bases). The germline V and J ends were trimmed by 6 bases and 3 bases, with 15 bases remaining between them. The germline CDR1 and CDR2 sequences are MGHRA and YSYEKL. The CDR3 has 16 residues. The CDR3 reads CASRGTGAGYNSPLHF. CDR3 sequence (DNA): TGCGCCAGCAGAGGGACGGGGGCTGGCTATAATTCACCCCTCCACTTT.

The genes are TRBV29-1 and TRBJ2-5; TRBD2 matches 10 bases. In germline, CDR1 is SQVTM, CDR2 ANQGSEA. V shed 1 base, J shed 5 bases, and the junction held 10 bases outside the gene matches. CDR3 length: 16 amino acids. CDR3 in DNA: TGCAGCGTTGAAGTTCTAGCGGGGGTCCGGAGGGAGACCCAGTACTTC. This sequence encodes CSVEVLAGVRRETQYF.

The J gene is TRBJ2-5, the V gene TRBV7-6; 7 bases align to TRBD2. The V gene's germline CDR1 is SGHVS and CDR2 FNYEAQ. V shed 7 bases, J shed 2 bases, and the junction held 13 bases outside the gene matches. The CDR3 is 16 amino acids. CDR3: CASTPGPGGGQETQYF. Written as DNA, the CDR3 is TGTGCCAGCACCCCAGGGCCGGGGGGAGGACAAGAGACCCAGTACTTC. Full variable domain (missing parts from reference TRBV7-6 and TRBJ2-5): GAGVSQSPRYKVTKRGQDVALRCDPISGHVSLYWYRQALGQGPEFLTYFNYEAQQDKSGLPNDRFSAERPEGSISTLTIQRTEQRDSAMYRCASTPGPGGGQETQYFGPGTRLLVL.

The chain has TRBV16 and TRBJ2-2; D not resolved. CDR1 and CDR2 (germline): KGHSY, FQNENV. The CDR3 totals 13 residues. Trimming shortened V by 3 bases and J by 4 bases, and 6 bases separated the two germline ends. CDR3 amino acids: CASSQSGTGELFF. CDR3 bases: TGTGCCAGCAGCCAGTCGGGCACCGGGGAGCTGTTTTTT.

The chain is built from TRBV7-3 and TRBJ1-1; no firm D call. With 2 bases removed from V and 1 base from J, the gap between germline ends came to 8 bases. Germline CDR1 is SGHTA and CDR2 is FQGTGA. The CDR3 is 14 amino acids. CDR3 in amino acids: CASSLEGGNTEAFF. The CDR3 DNA sequence: TGTGCCAGCAGCTTAGAAGGAGGGAACACTGAAGCTTTCTTT.

Points on this clone: The sample holds other DNA sequences that translate to the same CDR3. This chain joins TRBV18 and TRBJ1-1; D is uncertain. V lost 3 bases and J 3 bases, leaving 5 bases between the germline ends. Germline values: CDR1 KGHSH, CDR2 LQKENI. The CDR3 is made up of 12 amino acids. Here the CDR3 reads CASSPGDTEAFF. The CDR3 DNA reads TGTGCCAGCTCACCGGGAGACACTGAAGCTTTCTTT.

The chain is built from TRBV9 and TRBJ2-7, with TRBD1 matching 11 bases. Germline V gene data show CDR1 as SGDLS and CDR2 as YYNGEE. After removal of 2 bases from V and 6 bases from J, the junction contained 7 bases not matched to a gene. The CDR3 covers 15 residues. For the CDR3, the DNA is TGTGCCAGCAGCGTCGGGGGACAGGGGGAGTCCGAGCAGTACTTC. It encodes CASSVGGQGESEQYF.

The V gene is TRBV18, the J gene TRBJ1-2, with 7 bases fitting TRBD1. The CDR3 covers 11 residues. Germline V gene data show CDR1 as KGHSH and CDR2 as LQKENI. V was pared by 3 bases and J by 10 bases, with 2 bases of the junction left unmatched. The DNA for the CDR3 is TGTGCCAGCTCACCCACAGGGGACTACACCTTC. This codes for CASSPTGDYTF.

The genes are TRBV7-8 and TRBJ1-5; 8 nucleotides agree with TRBD1. Looked up from germline, CDR1 is SGHVS and CDR2 is FQNEAQ. The CDR3 spans 15 residues. The V gene end was trimmed by 6 bases and the J gene end by 1 base; junction bases not matched to a gene: 5. DNA for the CDR3: TGTGCCAGCAGAGACAGGGGAGGGAGCAATCAGCCCCAGCATTTT. Encoded protein: CASRDRGGSNQPQHF.

The sample holds one count of this clone. V usage is TRBV2 and J usage is TRBJ2-2; 10 bases map to TRBD2. With V trimmed by 5 bases and J by 1 base, 1 base remained unmatched. Germline-derived CDR1 and CDR2 are SNHLY and FYNNEI. The CDR3 has 15 amino acids. This CDR3 is CASSRTSGNTGELFF. The CDR3, as DNA: TGTGCCAGCAGTCGGACTAGCGGGAACACCGGGGAGCTGTTTTTT.

This rearrangement joins TRBV7-2 to TRBJ1-2; TRBD1 is a possible D gene (5 bases). V lost 1 base, J lost 4 bases, and 16 bases lay in between. The CDR3 length is 16 residues. Germline loops: CDR1 SGHTA, CDR2 FQGNSA. The CDR3 loop reads CASSLGTPGNGYGYTF. For the CDR3, the DNA is TGTGCCAGCAGCTTAGGGACCCCAGGGAATGGCTATGGCTACACCTTC.